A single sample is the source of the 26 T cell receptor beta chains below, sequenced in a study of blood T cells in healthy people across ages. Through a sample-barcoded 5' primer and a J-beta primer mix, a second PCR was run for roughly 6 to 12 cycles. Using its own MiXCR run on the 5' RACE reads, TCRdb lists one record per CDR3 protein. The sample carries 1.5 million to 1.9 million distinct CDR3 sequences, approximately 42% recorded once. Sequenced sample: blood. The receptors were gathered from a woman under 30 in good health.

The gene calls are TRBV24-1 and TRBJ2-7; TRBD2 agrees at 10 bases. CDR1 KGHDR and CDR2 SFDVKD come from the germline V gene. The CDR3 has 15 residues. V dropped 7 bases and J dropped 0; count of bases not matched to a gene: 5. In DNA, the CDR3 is TGTGCCACCAGGTCTAGCGGGGGAAGCTCCTACGAGCAGTACTTC. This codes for CATRSSGGSSYEQYF.

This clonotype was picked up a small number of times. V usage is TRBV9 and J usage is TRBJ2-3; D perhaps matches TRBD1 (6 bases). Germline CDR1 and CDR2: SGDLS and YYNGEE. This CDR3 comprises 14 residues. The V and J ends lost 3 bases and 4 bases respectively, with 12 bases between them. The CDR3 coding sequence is TGTGCCAGCAGCGACAGGGTGGGGGCAGATACGCAGTATTTT. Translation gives CASSDRVGADTQYF.

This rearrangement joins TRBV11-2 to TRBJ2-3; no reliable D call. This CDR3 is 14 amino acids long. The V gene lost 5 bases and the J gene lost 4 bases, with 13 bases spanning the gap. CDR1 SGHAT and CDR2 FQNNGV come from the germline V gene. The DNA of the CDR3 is TGTGCCAGCAGCCCGCTGGCAGCCGCAGATACGCAGTATTTT. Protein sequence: CASSPLAAADTQYF.

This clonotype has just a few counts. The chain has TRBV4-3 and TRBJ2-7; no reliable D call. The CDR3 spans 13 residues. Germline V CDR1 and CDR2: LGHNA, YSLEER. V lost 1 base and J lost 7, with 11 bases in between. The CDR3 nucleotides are TGCGCCAGCAGCCAAGCTAGGGAAGGGGAGCAGTACTTC. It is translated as CASSQAREGEQYF.

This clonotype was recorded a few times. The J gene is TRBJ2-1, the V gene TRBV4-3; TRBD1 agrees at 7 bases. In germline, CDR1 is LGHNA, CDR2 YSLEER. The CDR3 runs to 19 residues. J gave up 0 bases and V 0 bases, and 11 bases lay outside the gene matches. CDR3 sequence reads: CASSQDSLPGTDSYNEQFF. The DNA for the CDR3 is TGCGCCAGCAGCCAAGATTCCTTGCCCGGGACAGACTCCTACAATGAGCAGTTCTTC.

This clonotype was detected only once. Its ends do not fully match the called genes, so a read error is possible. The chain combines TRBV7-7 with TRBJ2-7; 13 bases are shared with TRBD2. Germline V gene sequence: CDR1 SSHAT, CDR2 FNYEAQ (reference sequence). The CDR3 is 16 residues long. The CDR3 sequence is CASSLGTSGMLNEQYF. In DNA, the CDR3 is TGTGCTAGCAGCTTAGGGACTAGCGGGATGCTTAATGAGCAGTACTTC.

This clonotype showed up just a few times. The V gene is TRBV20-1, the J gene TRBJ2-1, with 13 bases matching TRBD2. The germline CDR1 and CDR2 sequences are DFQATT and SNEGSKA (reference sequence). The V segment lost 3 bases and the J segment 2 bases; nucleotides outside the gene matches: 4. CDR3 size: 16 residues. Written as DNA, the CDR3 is TGCAGTGCTAGCAGACTAGCGGGAGGCGCCTACAATGAGCAGTTCTTC. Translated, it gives CSASRLAGGAYNEQFF.

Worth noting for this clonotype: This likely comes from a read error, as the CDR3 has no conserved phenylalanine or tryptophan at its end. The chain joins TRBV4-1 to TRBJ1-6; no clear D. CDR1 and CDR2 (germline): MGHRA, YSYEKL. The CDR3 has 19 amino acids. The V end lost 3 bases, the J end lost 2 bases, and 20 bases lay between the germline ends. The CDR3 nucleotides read TGCGCCAGCAGCCAGAGCCACCCCGTACAGAGAGCCTATAATTCACCCCTCCACTTA. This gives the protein CASSQSHPVQRAYNSPLHL.

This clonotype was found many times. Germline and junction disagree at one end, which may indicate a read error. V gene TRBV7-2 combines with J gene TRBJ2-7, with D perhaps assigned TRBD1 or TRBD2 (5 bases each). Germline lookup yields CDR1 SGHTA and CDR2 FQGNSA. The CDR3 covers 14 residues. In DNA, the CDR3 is TGTGCTAGCAGCGCAAGTGGGGGATCCTACGAGCAGTACTTC. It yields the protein CASSASGGSYEQYF.

CDR3 loop: CASSFPRGGAETQYF. The CDR3 DNA follows: TGTGCCAGCAGCTTTCCACGGGGGGGCGCAGAGACCCAGTACTTC. The gene calls are TRBV7-9 and TRBJ2-5; TRBD2 aligns across 8 bases. The CDR3 contains 15 residues. After removal of 3 bases from V and 4 bases from J, the junction contained 7 bases not matched to a gene. The germline CDR1 and CDR2 sequences are SEHNR and FQNEAQ (reference sequence).

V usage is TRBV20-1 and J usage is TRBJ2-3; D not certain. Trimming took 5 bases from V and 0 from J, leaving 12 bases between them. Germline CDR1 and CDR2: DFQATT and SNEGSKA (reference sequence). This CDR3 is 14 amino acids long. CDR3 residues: CSAQKAGSTDTQYF. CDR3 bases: TGCAGTGCTCAGAAGGCTGGAAGCACAGATACGCAGTATTTT.

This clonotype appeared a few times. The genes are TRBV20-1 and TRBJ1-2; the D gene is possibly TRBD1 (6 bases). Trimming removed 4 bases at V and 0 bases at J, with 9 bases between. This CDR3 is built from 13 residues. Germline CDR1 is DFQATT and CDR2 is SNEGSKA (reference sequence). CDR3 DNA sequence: TGCAGTGCTAAGGACAGCGCTAACTATGGCTACACCTTC. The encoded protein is CSAKDSANYGYTF.

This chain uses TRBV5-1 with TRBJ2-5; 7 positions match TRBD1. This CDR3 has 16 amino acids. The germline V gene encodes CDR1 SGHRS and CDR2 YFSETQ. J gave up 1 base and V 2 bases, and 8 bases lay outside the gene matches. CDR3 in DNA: TGCGCCAGCAGCTTCTCGACAGGGATGGCCCAAGAGACCCAGTACTTC. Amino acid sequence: CASSFSTGMAQETQYF.

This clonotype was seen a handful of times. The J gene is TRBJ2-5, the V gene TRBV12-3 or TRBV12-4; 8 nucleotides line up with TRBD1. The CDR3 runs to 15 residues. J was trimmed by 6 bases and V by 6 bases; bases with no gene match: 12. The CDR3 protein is CASSLLDREGQTQYF. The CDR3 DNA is TGTGCCAGCAGCCTATTGGACAGGGAAGGGCAGACCCAGTACTTC.

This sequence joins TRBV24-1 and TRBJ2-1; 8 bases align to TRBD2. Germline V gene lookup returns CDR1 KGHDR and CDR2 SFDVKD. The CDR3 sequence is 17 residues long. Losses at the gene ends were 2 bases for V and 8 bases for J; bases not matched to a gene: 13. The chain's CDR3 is CATSDSREAGVGYEQFF. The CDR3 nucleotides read TGTGCCACCAGTGATTCCAGAGAAGCGGGAGTAGGATATGAGCAGTTCTTC.

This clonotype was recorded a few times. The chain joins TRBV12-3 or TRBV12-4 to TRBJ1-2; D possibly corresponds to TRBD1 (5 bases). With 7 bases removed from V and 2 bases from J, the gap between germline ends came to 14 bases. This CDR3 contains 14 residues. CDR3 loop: CASTARQTNYGYTF. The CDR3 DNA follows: TGTGCCAGCACCGCAAGACAGACAAACTATGGCTACACCTTC.

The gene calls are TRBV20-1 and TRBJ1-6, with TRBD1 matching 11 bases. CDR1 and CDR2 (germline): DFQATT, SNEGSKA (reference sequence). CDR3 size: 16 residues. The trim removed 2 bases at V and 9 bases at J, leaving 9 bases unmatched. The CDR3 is CSARRTGGDGSSPLHF. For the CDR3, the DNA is TGCAGTGCTAGAAGGACAGGGGGCGATGGAAGTTCACCCCTCCACTTT.

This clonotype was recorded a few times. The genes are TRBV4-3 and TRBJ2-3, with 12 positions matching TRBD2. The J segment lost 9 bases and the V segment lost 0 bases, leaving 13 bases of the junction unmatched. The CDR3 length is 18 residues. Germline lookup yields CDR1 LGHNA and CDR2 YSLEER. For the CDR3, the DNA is TGCGCCAGCAGCCAAGAACCCCCAACTAGCGGGGGGACACAAACGCAGTATTTT. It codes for CASSQEPPTSGGTQTQYF.

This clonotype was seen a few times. DNA of the CDR3: TGTGCCAGCAGCGGGGATCTAACCGGGCCAACGAGAGGAGGTGAGCAGTTCTTC. It is translated as CASSGDLTGPTRGGEQFF. The genes are TRBV9 and TRBJ2-1, with D perhaps matching TRBD2 (5 bases). V lost 3 bases to trimming and J lost 9 bases, with 28 bases between them. Germline-derived CDR1 and CDR2 are SGDLS and YYNGEE. This CDR3 contains 18 residues.

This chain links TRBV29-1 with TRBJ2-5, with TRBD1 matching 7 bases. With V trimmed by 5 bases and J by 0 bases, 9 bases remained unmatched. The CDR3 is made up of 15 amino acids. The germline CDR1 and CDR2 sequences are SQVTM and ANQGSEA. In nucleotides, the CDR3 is TGCAGCGTTAATGGACAGGAAAAGTACCAAGAGACCCAGTACTTC. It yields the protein CSVNGQEKYQETQYF.

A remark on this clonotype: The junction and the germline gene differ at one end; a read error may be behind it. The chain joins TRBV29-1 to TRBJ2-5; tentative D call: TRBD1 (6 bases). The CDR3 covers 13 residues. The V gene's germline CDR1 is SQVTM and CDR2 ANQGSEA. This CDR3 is CSVEWTDQGTQYF. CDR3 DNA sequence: TGCAGCGTTGAGTGGACAGACCAAGGGACCCAGTACTTC.

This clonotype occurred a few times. CDR3 bases: TGTGCCAGCAGATCACGGAGGGAAATGACTATACAGTTCTTC. This translates into CASRSRREMTIQFF. V is TRBV7-2 and J is TRBJ2-1; possible D gene TRBD2, 6 bases. The germline V gene encodes CDR1 SGHTA and CDR2 FQGNSA. The V and J ends lost 6 bases and 13 bases respectively, with 22 bases between them. The CDR3 totals 14 residues.

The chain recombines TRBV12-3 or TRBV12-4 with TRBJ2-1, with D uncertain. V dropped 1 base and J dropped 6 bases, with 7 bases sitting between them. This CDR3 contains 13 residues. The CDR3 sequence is CASSLVYVNEQFF. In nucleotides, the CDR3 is TGTGCCAGCAGTTTAGTGTATGTCAATGAGCAGTTCTTC.

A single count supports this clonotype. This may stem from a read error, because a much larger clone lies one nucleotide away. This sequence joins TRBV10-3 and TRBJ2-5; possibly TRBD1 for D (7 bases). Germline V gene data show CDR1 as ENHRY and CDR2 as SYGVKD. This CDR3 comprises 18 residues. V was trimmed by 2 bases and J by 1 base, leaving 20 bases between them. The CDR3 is CAISEQAAGQTFQETQYF. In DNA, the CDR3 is TGTGCCATCAGTGAGCAGGCGGCGGGACAGACCTTCCAAGAGACCCAGTACTTC.

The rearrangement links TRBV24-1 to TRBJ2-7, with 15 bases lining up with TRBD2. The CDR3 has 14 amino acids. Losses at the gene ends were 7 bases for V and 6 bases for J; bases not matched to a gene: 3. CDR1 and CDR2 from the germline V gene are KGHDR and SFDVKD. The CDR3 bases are TGTGCCACCAGAGGACTAGCGGGAGGGGTCGAGCAGTACTTC. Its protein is CATRGLAGGVEQYF.

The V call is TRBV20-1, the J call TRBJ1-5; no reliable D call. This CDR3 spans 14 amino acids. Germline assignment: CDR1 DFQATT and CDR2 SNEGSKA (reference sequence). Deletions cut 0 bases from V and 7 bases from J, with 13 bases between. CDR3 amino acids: CSAREVTGGQPQHF. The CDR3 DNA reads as TGCAGTGCTAGAGAAGTAACCGGCGGGCAGCCCCAGCATTTT.